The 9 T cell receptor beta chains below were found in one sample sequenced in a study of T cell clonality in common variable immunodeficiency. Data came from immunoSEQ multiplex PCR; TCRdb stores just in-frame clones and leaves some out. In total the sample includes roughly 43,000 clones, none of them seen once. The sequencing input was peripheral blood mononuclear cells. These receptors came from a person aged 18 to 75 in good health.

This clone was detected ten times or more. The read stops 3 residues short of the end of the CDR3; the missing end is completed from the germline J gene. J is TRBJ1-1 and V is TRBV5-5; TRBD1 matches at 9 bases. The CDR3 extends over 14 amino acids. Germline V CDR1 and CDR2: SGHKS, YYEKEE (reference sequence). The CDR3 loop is CASSLVGTGLEAFF. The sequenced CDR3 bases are TGTGCCAGCAGCTTGGTTGGGACAGGGCTGGAA.

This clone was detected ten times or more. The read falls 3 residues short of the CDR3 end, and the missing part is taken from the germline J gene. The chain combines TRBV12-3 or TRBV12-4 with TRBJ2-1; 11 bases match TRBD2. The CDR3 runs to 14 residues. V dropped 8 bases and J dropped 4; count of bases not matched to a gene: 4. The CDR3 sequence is CASSTSGVYNEQFF. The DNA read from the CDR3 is TGTGCCAGCTCGACTAGCGGGGTTTACAATGAG.

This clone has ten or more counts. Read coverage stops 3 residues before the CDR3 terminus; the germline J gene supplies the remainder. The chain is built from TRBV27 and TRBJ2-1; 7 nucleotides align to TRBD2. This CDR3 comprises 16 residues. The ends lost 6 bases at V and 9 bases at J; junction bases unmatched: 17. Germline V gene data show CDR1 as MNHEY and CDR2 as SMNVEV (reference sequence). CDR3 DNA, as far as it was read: TGTGCCAGCAGCCTCGAATTAGTGGGGGGGGGTGGTGAG. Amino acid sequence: CASSLELVGGGGE. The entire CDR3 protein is CASSLELVGGGGEQFF.

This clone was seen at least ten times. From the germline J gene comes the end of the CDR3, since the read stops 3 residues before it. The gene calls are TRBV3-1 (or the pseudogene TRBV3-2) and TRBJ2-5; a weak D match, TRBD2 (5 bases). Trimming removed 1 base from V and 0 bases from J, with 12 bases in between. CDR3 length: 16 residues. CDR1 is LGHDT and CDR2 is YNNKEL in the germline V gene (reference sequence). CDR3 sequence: CASSQVSGGYQETQYF. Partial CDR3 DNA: TGTGCCAGCAGCCAAGTCTCCGGCGGGTACCAAGAGACC.

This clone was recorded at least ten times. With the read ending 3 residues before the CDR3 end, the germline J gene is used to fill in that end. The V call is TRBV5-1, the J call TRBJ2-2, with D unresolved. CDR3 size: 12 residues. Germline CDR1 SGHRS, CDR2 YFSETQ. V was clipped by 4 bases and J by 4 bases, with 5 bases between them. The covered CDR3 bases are TGCGCCAGCAGCCTAAGCACCGGGGAG. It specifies CASSLSTGE. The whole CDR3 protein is CASSLSTGELFF. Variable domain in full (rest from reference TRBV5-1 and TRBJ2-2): KAGVTQTPRYLIKTRGQQVTLSCSPISGHRSVSWYQQTPGQGLQFLFEYFSETQRNKGNFPGRFSGRQFSNSRSEMNVSTLELGDSALYLCASSLSTGELFFGEGSRLTVL.

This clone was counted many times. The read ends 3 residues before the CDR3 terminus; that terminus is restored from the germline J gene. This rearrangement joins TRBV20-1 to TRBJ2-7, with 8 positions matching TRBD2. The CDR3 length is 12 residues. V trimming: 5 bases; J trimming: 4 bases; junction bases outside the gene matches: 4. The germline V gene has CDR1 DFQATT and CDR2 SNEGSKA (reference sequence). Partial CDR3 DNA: TGCAGTGCTGGGACTAGTGAGTACGAG. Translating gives CSAGTSEYE. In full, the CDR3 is CSAGTSEYEQYF.

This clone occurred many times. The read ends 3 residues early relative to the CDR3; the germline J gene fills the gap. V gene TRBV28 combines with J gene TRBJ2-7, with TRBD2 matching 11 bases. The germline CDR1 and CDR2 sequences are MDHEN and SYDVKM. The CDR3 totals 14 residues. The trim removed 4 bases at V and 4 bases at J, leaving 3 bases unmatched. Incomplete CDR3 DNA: TGTGCCAGCAGTTCACTAGCGGGAGTTTACGAG. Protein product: CASSSLAGVYE. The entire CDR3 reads CASSSLAGVYEQYF.

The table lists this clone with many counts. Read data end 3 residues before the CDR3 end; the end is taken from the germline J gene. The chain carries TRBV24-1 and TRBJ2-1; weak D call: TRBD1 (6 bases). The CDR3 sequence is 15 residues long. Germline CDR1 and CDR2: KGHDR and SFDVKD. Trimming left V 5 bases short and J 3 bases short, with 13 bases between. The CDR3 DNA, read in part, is TGTGCCACCAGTGTAAGGGGGAGAAACTACAATGAG. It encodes CATSVRGRNYNE. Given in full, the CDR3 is CATSVRGRNYNEQFF.

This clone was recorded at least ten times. The covered CDR3 bases are TGCAGTGCACAAGCGGGGGAGACCTACAATGAG. Protein: CSAQAGETYNE. The CDR3 in full is CSAQAGETYNEQFF. V gene TRBV20-1 combines with J gene TRBJ2-1; 8 bases line up with TRBD2. Read sequence stops 3 residues before the CDR3 end, and the germline J gene provides the missing end. CDR3 size: 14 residues. The V gene's germline CDR1 is DFQATT and CDR2 SNEGSKA (reference sequence). V was pared by 6 bases and J by 2 bases, with 6 bases of the junction left unmatched.